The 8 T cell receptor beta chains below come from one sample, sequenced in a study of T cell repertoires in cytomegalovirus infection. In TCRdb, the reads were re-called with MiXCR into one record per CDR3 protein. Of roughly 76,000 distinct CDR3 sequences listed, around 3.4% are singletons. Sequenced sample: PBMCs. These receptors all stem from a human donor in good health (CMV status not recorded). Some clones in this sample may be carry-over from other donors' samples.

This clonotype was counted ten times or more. CDR3 protein: CASSRGLAGSYTQYF. The CDR3 DNA reads TGTGCCAGCAGCCGGGGACTAGCGGGGTCATATACGCAGTATTTT. The chain has TRBV5-4 and TRBJ2-3; TRBD2 agrees at 13 bases. CDR1 and CDR2 from the germline V gene are SGHNT and YYREEE (reference sequence). The V segment lost 4 bases and the J segment 7 bases; nucleotides outside the gene matches: 6. The CDR3 has 15 residues. The full variable domain, with the rest looked up from reference TRBV5-4 and TRBJ2-3, is ETGVTQSPTHLIKTRGQQVTLRCSSQSGHNTVSWYQQALGQGPQFIFQYYREEENGRGNFPPRFSGLQFPNYSSELNVNALELDDSALYLCASSRGLAGSYTQYFGPGTRLTVL.

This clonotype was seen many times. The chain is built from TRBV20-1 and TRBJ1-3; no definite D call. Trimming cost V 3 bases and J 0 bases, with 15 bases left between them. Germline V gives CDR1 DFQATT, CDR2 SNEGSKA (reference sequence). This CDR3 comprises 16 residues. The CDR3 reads CSARKPSWHSGNTIYF. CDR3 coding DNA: TGCAGTGCTAGGAAGCCCTCATGGCACTCTGGAAACACCATATATTTT.

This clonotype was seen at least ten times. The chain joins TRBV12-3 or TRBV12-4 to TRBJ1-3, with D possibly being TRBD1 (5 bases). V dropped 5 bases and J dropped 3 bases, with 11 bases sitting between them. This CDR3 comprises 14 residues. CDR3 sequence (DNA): TGTGCCAGCAGTGGTGACAGTGATGGAAACACCATATATTTT. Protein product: CASSGDSDGNTIYF.

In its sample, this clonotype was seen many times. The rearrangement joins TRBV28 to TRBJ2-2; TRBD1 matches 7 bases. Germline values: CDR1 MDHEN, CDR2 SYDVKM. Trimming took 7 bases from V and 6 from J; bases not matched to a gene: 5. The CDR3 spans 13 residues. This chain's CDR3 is CASIEGAAGELFF. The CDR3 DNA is TGTGCCAGCATCGAGGGGGCCGCCGGGGAGCTGTTTTTT.

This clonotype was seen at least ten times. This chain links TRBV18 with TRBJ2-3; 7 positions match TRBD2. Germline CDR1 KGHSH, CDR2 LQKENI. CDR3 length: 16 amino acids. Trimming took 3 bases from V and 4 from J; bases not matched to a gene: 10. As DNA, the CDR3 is TGTGCCAGCTCACCCCGCCGCGGGGGAACGGCAGATACGCAGTATTTT. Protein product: CASSPRRGGTADTQYF.

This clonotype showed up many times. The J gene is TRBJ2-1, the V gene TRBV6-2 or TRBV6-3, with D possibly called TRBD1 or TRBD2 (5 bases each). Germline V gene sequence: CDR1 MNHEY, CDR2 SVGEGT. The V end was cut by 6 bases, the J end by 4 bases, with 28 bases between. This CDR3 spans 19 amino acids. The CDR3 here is CASSRYPGRLSGYYNEQFF. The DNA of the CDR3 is TGTGCCAGCAGCCGCTATCCGGGACGTTTGTCTGGTTATTACAATGAGCAGTTCTTC.

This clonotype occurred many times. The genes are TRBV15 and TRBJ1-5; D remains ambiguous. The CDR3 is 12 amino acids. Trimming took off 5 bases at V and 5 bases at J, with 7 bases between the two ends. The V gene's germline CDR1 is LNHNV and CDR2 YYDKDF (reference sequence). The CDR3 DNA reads TGTGCCACCAGCGGGTCGGATCAGCCCCAGCATTTT. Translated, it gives CATSGSDQPQHF.

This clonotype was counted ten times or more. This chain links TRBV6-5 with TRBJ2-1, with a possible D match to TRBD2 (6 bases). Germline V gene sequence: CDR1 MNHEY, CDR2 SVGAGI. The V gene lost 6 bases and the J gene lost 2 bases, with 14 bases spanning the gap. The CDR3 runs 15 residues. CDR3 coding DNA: TGTGCCAGCAGCCTAACTAGCTTCGCCTACAATGAGCAGTTCTTC. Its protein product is CASSLTSFAYNEQFF.